The present TCR beta chain was sequenced within a study of cytomegalovirus exposure and HLA in healthy donors. The study, taken as a whole, reports: Researchers catalogued roughly 150 TCR beta chains as cytomegalovirus-associated.

This CDR3 contains 15 residues. V was shortened by 3 bases and J by 0 bases, with 10 bases between the two germline ends. Germline V gene data show CDR1 as SGHTS and CDR2 as YDEGEE. As regards this clone: Its target is unknown.

Researchers ran the PCR with 60 Vbeta and 13 Jbeta primers. Some clones are missing from TCRdb's copy, which holds only in-frame ones; the method was immunoSEQ multiplex PCR. Seen here are around 180,000 clones, more than 85% observed once, and the top ten hold 0.2% to 0.3%. This clonotype was obtained from a girl in the first two years of life in good health and CMV-seronegative. Sequencing was done on a sample of PBMCs. V usage is TRBV5-8 and J usage is TRBJ1-5, with unresolved D. CDR3 amino acids: CASSSGLYSNQPQHF. CDR3 in DNA: TGTGCCAGCAGCTCCGGACTGTATAGCAATCAGCCCCAGCATTTT. The full variable domain, in which reference TRBV5-8 and TRBJ1-5 provide the parts outside the CDR3, is EAGVTQSPTHLIKTRGQQATLRCSPISGHTSVYWYQQALGLGLQFLLWYDEGEERNRGNFPPRFSGRQFPNYSSELNVNALELEDSALYLCASSSGLYSNQPQHFGDGTRLSIL.